The rows below give T cell receptor beta chains drawn from one sample of a study of early T cells in non-severe SARS-CoV-2 infection. TCRdb analysed the 5' RACE reads with MiXCR anew, one entry per CDR3 protein. The table includes over 55,000 distinct CDR3 sequences, more than 9% detected once. Sequencing was carried out using whole blood. The receptors shown here come from an adult who was a healthcare worker with PCR-confirmed SARS-CoV-2 infection or an uninfected control (not recorded which). CDR3s include the opening cysteine and the closing phenylalanine or tryptophan. A D gene is named only where the DNA matches it firmly. A row's size may be missing; if present it is once, few, many or a size class.

clone_size d_call j_call v_call cdr3_nt cdr3_aa
. . TRBJ1-1 TRBV7-9 TGTGCCAGCAGCAAAGGGACATTCGTTTTTGACACTGAAGCTTTCTTT CASSKGTFVFDTEAFF
many . TRBJ1-2 TRBV14 TGTGCCAGCAGCCAAGATGCCCTAACTGGATACACCTTC CASSQDALTGYTF
many . TRBJ2-5 TRBV5-1 TGCGCCAGCAGCCCAATTTCGGGGGAGTACCAAGAGACCCAGTACTTC CASSPISGEYQETQYF
few TRBD1 TRBJ1-6 TRBV6-5 TGTGCCAGCAGTTCGACAGGGATTTCACCCCTCCACTTT CASSSTGISPLHF
many . TRBJ1-6 TRBV5-6 TGTGCCAGCAGCTTATATGATGGGGCACCGGATAATTCACCCCTCCACTTT CASSLYDGAPDNSPLHF
few . TRBJ2-5 TRBV7-6 TGTGCCAGCAGCAGCGGTCCGTCAAAAGAGACCCAGTACTTC CASSSGPSKETQYF
. TRBD1 TRBJ2-5 TRBV5-5 TGTGCCAGCAGCTTGGGGTTAGGCAGGGGGCAGGAGACCCAGTACTTC CASSLGLGRGQETQYF
many . TRBJ2-6 TRBV6-4 TGTGCCAGCAGTGAAGGAGACTCTGGGGCCAACGTCCTGACTTTC CASSEGDSGANVLTF
few TRBD1 TRBJ1-2 TRBV4-1 TGCGCCAGCAGCCGGGCAGGGGGCAACTATGGCTACACCTTC CASSRAGGNYGYTF
many . TRBJ2-5 TRBV29-1 TGCAGCGTTGAATATTGGGCAGATACCCAGTACTTC CSVEYWADTQYF
few TRBD1 TRBJ1-3 TRBV7-9 TGTGCCAGCAGCCCACCCGGACAGGGCTCTAGAAACACCATATATTTT CASSPPGQGSRNTIYF
few TRBD1 TRBJ1-6 TRBV6-6 TGTGCCAGCAGTAGGACAGGGGCTGAATATAATTCACCCCTCCACTTT CASSRTGAEYNSPLHF
many TRBD1 TRBJ2-1 TRBV29-1 TGCAGCGTTGGAAACAGGGGTTACTACAATGAGCAGTTCTTC CSVGNRGYYNEQFF
. TRBD2 TRBJ2-1 TRBV12-3/TRBV12-4 TGTGCCAGCAGTCCTAGCGGGGGGTCCAATGAGCAGTTCTTC CASSPSGGSNEQFF
. TRBD1 TRBJ2-3 TRBV7-9 TGTGCCAGTTACCGGGACAGGGTTCCAGATACGCAGTATTTT CASYRDRVPDTQYF
many . TRBJ1-1 TRBV7-3 TGTGCCAGCAGCTTGTCGGGAGGTAACACTGAAGCTTTCTTT CASSLSGGNTEAFF
. . TRBJ1-1 TRBV2 TGTGCCAGCAGTGAAGTCAGGCGAGCTTTCTTT CASSEVRRAFF
medium-sized . TRBJ1-6 TRBV30 TGTGCCTGGAGCCCAGGGAGGGGTTCACCCCTCCACTTT CAWSPGRGSPLHF
. TRBD1 TRBJ1-6 TRBV6-2/TRBV6-3 TGTGCCAGCAGTTACCCCGGGACAGGGGTCTCACCCCTCCACTTT CASSYPGTGVSPLHF
few . TRBJ1-4 TRBV6-4 TGTGCCAGCAGTGACTCGGGTTCGACTAATGAAAAACTGTTTTTT CASSDSGSTNEKLFF
few . TRBJ2-3 TRBV12-3/TRBV12-4 TGTGCCAGCAGGGGGGACCGCACAGATACGCAGTATTTT CASRGDRTDTQYF
few . TRBJ1-6 TRBV5-1 TGCGCCAGCAGCGCCGATTCCGGGAGCTCCTATAATTCACCCCTCCACTTT CASSADSGSSYNSPLHF
medium-sized . TRBJ1-2 TRBV10-2 TGCGCCAGCAGTGAGCATCAGGGTGGCTACACCTTC CASSEHQGGYTF
. . TRBJ2-3 TRBV5-4 TGTGCCAGCAACGGACAGACAGATACGCAGTATTTT CASNGQTDTQYF
. . TRBJ2-5 TRBV3-1 TGTGCCAGCAGAGGGACCTTAGCGGTTGGAAAGACCCAGTACTTC CASRGTLAVGKTQYF
few . TRBJ2-1 TRBV24-1 TGTGCCACCAGTGACCCCGACAGGAATGAGCAGTTCTTC CATSDPDRNEQFF
. . TRBJ2-2 TRBV6-1 TGTGCCAGCAGTGAATGGTCAGGGGGGCTTGTCGGGGAGCTGTTTTTT CASSEWSGGLVGELFF
. . TRBJ1-1 TRBV12-5 TGTGCTAGTGGGCGGAGCGGACCGGGATGGACTGAAGCTTTCTTT CASGRSGPGWTEAFF
. TRBD1 TRBJ1-1 TRBV18 TGTGCCAGCTCTCGGGACAGGGAGGAAGCTTTCTTT CASSRDREEAFF
few . TRBJ1-4 TRBV5-1 TGCGCCAGCAGCTTGGAAAGTGACCGTGCAACTAATGAAAAACTGTTTTTT CASSLESDRATNEKLFF
few . TRBJ1-1 TRBV21-1 TGTGCCAGCAGCGACGGGACAGGGGGCTTAAGCCGGGCGGGGACTGAAGCTTTCTTT CASSDGTGGLSRAGTEAFF
. TRBD1 TRBJ2-4 TRBV20-1 TGCAGTGCTAGATCCAGGGGGCCTACAGGGACTCTAGCCAAAAACATTCAGTACTTC CSARSRGPTGTLAKNIQYF
. TRBD1 TRBJ1-1 TRBV5-4 TGTGCCAGCAGCACCAGGGGGACGGGGACTGAAGCTTTCTTT CASSTRGTGTEAFF
. TRBD2 TRBJ2-3 TRBV12-3/TRBV12-4 TGTGCCAGCAGTTTGGCTAGCGGGGGTCTGGGAGATACGCAGTATTTT CASSLASGGLGDTQYF
few TRBD2 TRBJ2-5 TRBV7-2 TGTGCCAGCAGCCCTAGCGGGTTCCAAGAGACCCAGTACTTC CASSPSGFQETQYF
once TRBD1 TRBJ1-6 TRBV6-6 TGTGCCAGCAGTTACACGGACAGGTCACCCCTCCACTTT CASSYTDRSPLHF
many TRBD1 TRBJ1-2 TRBV4-1 TGCGCCAGCAGCCCAGAGACAGGGGCGAACTATGGCTACACCTTC CASSPETGANYGYTF
. TRBD1 TRBJ2-1 TRBV7-6 TGTGCCAGCAGCTTCGACGGACAGGCCTACAATGAGCAGTTCTTC CASSFDGQAYNEQFF
few . TRBJ1-2 TRBV24-1 TGTGCCACCAGTGAGCACAAACAGAACTATGGCTACACCTTC CATSEHKQNYGYTF
few . TRBJ2-1 TRBV9 TGTGCCAGCAGCTATATGTATCCGGGCAATGAGCAGTTCTTC CASSYMYPGNEQFF
few . TRBJ2-4 TRBV30 TGTGCCTGGAGTCCCCTTGTCGTGGCAGAGAGGACTTTTTTAGCCAAAAACATTCAGTACTTC CAWSPLVVAERTFLAKNIQYF
. TRBD1 TRBJ1-1 TRBV5-4 TGTGCCAGCAGCTTGGGGCCGGACAGGGGGACAACTGAAGCTTTCTTT CASSLGPDRGTTEAFF
. . TRBJ1-3 TRBV12-3/TRBV12-4 TGTGCCAGCAGTTTTGTCGCAGGATCTGGAAACACCATATATTTT CASSFVAGSGNTIYF
. . TRBJ1-5 TRBV5-6 TGTGCCAGCAGCTTGTTCCATAGCAATCAGCCCCAGCATTTT CASSLFHSNQPQHF
many . TRBJ1-2 TRBV6-1 TGTGCCAGCGAGTCCGGCGGCTACACCTTC CASESGGYTF
many . TRBJ1-2 TRBV20-1 TGCAGCTGGGTCAGAGGATTCTATGGCTACACCTTC CSWVRGFYGYTF